This TCR beta chain is drawn from a study of spatial heterogeneity in lung cancer. Overall study: In the raw reads, each unique TCR and UMI combination was present more than ten times on average.

TCRdb itself ran the 5' RACE reads through MiXCR, one entry per CDR3 protein. The sample has approximately 7,000 distinct CDR3 sequences, 3.9% seen once. Many counts were recorded for this clonotype. This beta chain came through as a stray read in a library set up for alpha chains, and its size says little. The CDR3 has 15 amino acids. CDR1 is SGHAT and CDR2 is FQDESV in the germline V gene (reference sequence). V shed 2 bases and J shed 0 bases, with 8 bases lying between them. Noted time point: sample taken at primary tumor resection. Tumor, nontumor lung or frozen PBMC supplied whole RNA that was sequenced unsorted.

This chain links TRBV11-1 with TRBJ2-1; D is unclear. The specimen comprised normal lung tissue next to the tumor, sampled at surgery. The receptor's source is a female donor with early-stage non-small cell lung cancer. For the CDR3, the DNA is TGTGCCAGCAGCTTACGCAGGAGCTCCTACAATGAGCAGTTCTTC. This encodes CASSLRRSSYNEQFF.